This TCR beta chain was observed in a study of blood T cell repertoires in COVID-19 (dated by TCRdb to between 2020 and 2021). About the investigation overall: Collaborator samples came from the United States, Italy and Spain and covered acute and convalescent phases of COVID-19. The prospective study material was composed of cDNA or gDNA derived from T cells, B-cell-depleted T cells, or PBMCs. Subjects who had been exposed to COVID-19, were actively infected with it, or had recovered from it provided the deeply sampled blood TCRbeta repertoires that made up the dataset. The repertoires were released in a freely available public database meant as a resource for research on the immune response to SARS-CoV-2. The samples were drawn from two sources: the first 160 participants of the ongoing ImmuneRACE study, and approximately 1,300 subjects contributed by 6 global collaborators. The sample metadata nearly always contained a de-identified subject ID, COVID-19 status, age in years and sex. Where available, HLA class I and class II types were obtained from metadata supplied by the sample provider rather than from assay-based typing. The study at large found these results: How much clinical and demographic metadata was included differed by source and by participant, and the metadata was provided uncurated.

TCRbeta CDR3 regions were amplified from genomic DNA using the immunoSEQ Assay, a bias-controlled multiplex PCR. In the source study's methods: Within the assay, amplification of reference gene primers was used to estimate how many nucleated cells each sample contained. To quantify the absolute abundance of each unique TCRbeta CDR3 rearrangement, sequence reads were collapsed and filtered. Productive Simpson clonality was computed per sample as the square root of Simpson's diversity index over productive rearrangements. TCRdb stores this immuneACCESS table with in-frame sequences only. Part of the clones is absent; in the studies checked, under half of the shortfall reflects unresolved V genes, and no reason is known for the rest. Clone size and the V and J calls come from that table; the DNA yielded D and trimming. Within this sample are some 42,000 clones, with approximately 88% of them counted one time only. The leading ten clones occupy around 0.41% of the sample.

The CDR3 runs 13 residues from the cysteine to the phenylalanine. The only DNA kept is the CDR3, 39 bases in frame from the first base. Trimming accounts for 4 bases at V and 6 bases at J, while the number of junction bases matched to no gene is 6. From the germline V gene, CDR1 is SGHDT and CDR2 is YYEEEE. The collaborating institutions used their own protocols to collect whole blood in K2EDTA tubes. For TCRbeta analysis, collaborator samples were shipped as frozen whole blood, as isolated PBMCs, or as DNA extracted from either sample type. With regard to this clone: The specificity of this receptor is unknown. Base qualities are not provided; no much larger clone lies one nucleotide away.

This clonotype was obtained from a human donor in a cohort sampled during active COVID-19. This receptor chain uses TRBV5-6 and TRBJ2-7, with 8 junctional bases fitting TRBD1. Source material: peripheral blood. The CDR3 reads CASSGTGTGEQYF. The DNA reads TGTGCCAGCAGCGGAACCGGGACAGGCGAGCAGTACTTC.